This T cell receptor (beta chain) was obtained from a study of shared clonotypes between healthy human individuals. Germline V gene data show CDR1 as MDHEN and CDR2 as SYDVKM. This CDR3 region has 15 residues. Between the trimmed V and J ends, which lost 6 bases and 1 base, there was a span of 15 bases. As regards this clone: The antigen is undetermined.

Overall study findings and caveats: The genetic and exposure-history diversity represented was limited by few donors. What naive subsets generally showed was a larger estimated richness than memory subsets showed.

Clones were sequenced by immunoSEQ multiplex PCR, and TCRdb holds only the in-frame ones, with some missing. The sample has about 510,000 clones, about 95% seen once. What was sequenced was naive CD4+ T cells sorted from blood. Noted subset: CD45RA+ positively selected. The chain recombines TRBV28 with TRBJ1-1; D is possibly TRBD1 (5 bases). The receptor was isolated from a woman aged 25 to 39 in good health. The CDR3 coding sequence is TGTGCCAGCAGAAGATACGGGGGTTCGAACACTGAAGCTTTCTTT. Its translation is CASRRYGGSNTEAFF.